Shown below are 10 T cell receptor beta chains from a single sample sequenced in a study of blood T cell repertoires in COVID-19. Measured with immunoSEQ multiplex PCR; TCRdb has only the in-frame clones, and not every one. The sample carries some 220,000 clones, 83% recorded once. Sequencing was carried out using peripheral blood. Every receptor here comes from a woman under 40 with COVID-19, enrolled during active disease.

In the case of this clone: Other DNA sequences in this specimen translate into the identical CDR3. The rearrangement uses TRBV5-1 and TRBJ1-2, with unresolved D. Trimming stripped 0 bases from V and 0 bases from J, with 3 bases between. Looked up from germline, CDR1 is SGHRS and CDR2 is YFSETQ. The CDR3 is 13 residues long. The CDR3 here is CASSLAANYGYTF. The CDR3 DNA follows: TGCGCCAGCAGCTTGGCGGCTAACTATGGCTACACCTTC.

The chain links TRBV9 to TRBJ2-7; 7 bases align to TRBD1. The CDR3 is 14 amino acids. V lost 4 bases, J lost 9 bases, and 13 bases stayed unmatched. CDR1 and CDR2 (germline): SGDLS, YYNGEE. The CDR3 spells CASSPGKGAPGQYF. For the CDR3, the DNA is TGTGCCAGCAGCCCAGGAAAGGGGGCGCCAGGGCAGTACTTC. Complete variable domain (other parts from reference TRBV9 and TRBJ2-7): DSGVTQTPKHLITATGQRVTLRCSPRSGDLSVYWYQQSLDQGLQFLIQYYNGEERAKGNILERFSAQQFPDLHSELNLSSLELGDSALYFCASSPGKGAPGQYFGPGTRLTVT.

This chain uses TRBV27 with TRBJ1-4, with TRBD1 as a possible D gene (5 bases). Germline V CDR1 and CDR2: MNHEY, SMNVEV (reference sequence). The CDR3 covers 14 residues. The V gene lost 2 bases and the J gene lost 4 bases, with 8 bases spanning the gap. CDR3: CASSLPGLNEKLFF. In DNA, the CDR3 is TGTGCCAGCAGTTTACCAGGGCTTAATGAAAAACTGTTTTTT.

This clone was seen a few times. Here the CDR3 DNA reads TGTGCCAGCAGCAAAGCCGGGACAGCTAATGAAAAACTGTTTTTT. Residues: CASSKAGTANEKLFF. The genes are TRBV9 and TRBJ1-4; 7 bases align to TRBD1. The length of the CDR3 is 15 residues. V was clipped by 4 bases and J by 3 bases; unmatched bases: 6. Germline lookup yields CDR1 SGDLS and CDR2 YYNGEE.

The CDR3 loop reads CASSEEVGGSNEKLFF. In DNA form, the CDR3 reads TGTGCCAGCAGTGAAGAGGTCGGGGGTTCTAATGAAAAACTGTTTTTT. The rearrangement links TRBV6-1 to TRBJ1-4; tentative D call: TRBD1 (5 bases). V gave up 1 base and J gave up 3 bases, with 12 bases separating them. The CDR3 is 16 residues long. Looked up from germline, CDR1 is MNHNS and CDR2 is SASEGT.

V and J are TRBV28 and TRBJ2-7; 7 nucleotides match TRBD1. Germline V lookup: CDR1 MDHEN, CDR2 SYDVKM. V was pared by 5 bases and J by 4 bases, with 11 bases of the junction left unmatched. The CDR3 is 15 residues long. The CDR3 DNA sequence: TGTGCCAGCAGTCAGCGGACAGGTCCTGGGTACGAGCAGTACTTC. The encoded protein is CASSQRTGPGYEQYF. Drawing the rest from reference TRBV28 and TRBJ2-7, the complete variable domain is DVKVTQSSRYLVKRTGEKVFLECVQDMDHENMFWYRQDPGLGLRLIYFSYDVKMKEKGDIPEGYSVSREKKERFSLILESASTNQTSMYLCASSQRTGPGYEQYFGPGTRLTVT.

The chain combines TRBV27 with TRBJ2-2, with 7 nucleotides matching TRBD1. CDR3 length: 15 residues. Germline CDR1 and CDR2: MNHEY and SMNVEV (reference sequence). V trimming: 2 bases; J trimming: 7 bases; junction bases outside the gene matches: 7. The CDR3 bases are TGTGCCAGCAGTTTAAGGGGGCTTGATGGCGGGGAGCTGTTTTTT. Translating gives CASSLRGLDGGELFF.

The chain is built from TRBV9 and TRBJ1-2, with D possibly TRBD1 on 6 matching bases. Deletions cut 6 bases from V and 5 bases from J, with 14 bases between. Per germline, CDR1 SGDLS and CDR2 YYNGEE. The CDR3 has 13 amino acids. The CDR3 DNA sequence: TGTGCCAGCACCACTGGGGGCGGATATGGCTACACCTTC. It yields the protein CASTTGGGYGYTF.

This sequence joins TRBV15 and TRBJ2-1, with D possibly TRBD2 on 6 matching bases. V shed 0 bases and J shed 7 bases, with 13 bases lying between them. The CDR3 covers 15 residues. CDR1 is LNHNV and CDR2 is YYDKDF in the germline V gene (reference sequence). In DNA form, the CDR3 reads TGTGCCACCAGCAGAGATCAGGCTAGCGTGAATGAGCAGTTCTTC. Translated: CATSRDQASVNEQFF.

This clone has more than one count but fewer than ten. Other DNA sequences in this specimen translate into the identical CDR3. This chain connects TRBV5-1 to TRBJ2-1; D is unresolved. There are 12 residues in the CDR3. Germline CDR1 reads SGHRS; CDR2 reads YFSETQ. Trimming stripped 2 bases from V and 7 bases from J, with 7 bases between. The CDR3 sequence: CASSLPGNEQFF. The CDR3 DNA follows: TGCGCCAGCAGCTTACCCGGGAATGAGCAGTTCTTC.